The source of this T cell receptor (beta chain) is a study of OX40 agonist ivuxolimab in advanced cancers. Looking at the study overall: The group had a mean age of around 64 years, ranged from about 20 to 79, and was around 86% male.

The V gene lost 5 bases and the J gene lost 0 bases, with 7 bases spanning the gap. CDR3 size: 14 residues. Germline-derived CDR1 and CDR2 are MDHEN and SYDVKM. Generated by immunoSEQ multiplex PCR, the TCRdb table keeps only in-frame clones and is missing some. The repertoire includes 60,000 to 90,000 clones, 88% of them detected once, and about 1% sits in the top ten. The chain couples TRBV28 to TRBJ2-2; D gene uncertain. This sample comprised CD4+ or CD8+ T cells sorted from blood, obtained in a trial of the OX40 agonist ivuxolimab. This receptor was obtained from an adult with an advanced solid tumor such as melanoma, head and neck, liver or kidney cancer. The chain's CDR3 is CASSEHPNTGELFF. CDR3 DNA sequence: TGTGCCAGCAGTGAGCATCCGAACACCGGGGAGCTGTTTTTT.